This T cell receptor (beta chain) is from a study of circulating CD8 cells and anti-PD-1 response in melanoma. About the study: Of about 13 patients, seven got anti-PD-1 first and six had prior therapy. General study results and limits: No tumor material was available, so peptide assays assessed reactivity. PD-1 and DPOS subsets showed similar, higher clonality than DNEG. Replicates were generally not done for experiments.

Four subsets defined by PD-1 and/or TIGIT were sorted from live CD3+CD8+TCRalphabeta+ cells. By share, this clonotype ranks as medium-sized. Its antigen remains unidentified. Each library started from about 15 ng of total RNA using the QIAseq Immune Repertoire TCR panel. TCRdb used MiXCR to reprocess the reads, holding one entry per CDR3 protein. The sample has roughly 400 distinct CDR3 sequences; approximately 15% are singletons. Germline V CDR1 and CDR2: LNHDA, SQIVND (reference sequence). The CDR3 is 13 amino acids. The V end lost 5 bases, the J end lost 1 base, and 9 bases lay between the germline ends.

The V and J genes are TRBV19 and TRBJ2-7; D remains unclear. The sample consisted of CD8+ T cells from PBMCs, taken at baseline or after one month of anti-PD-1 therapy (not recorded which). This TCR was recovered from a human donor with melanoma. The donor label of this sample is uncertain. Some clones in this sample may be carry-over from other donors' samples. The CDR3 nucleotides read TGTGCCAGTAGTTCCATGTTGTCCTACGAGCAGTACTTC. Translating gives CASSSMLSYEQYF.